The 5 T cell receptor beta chains below all came from one sample that was sequenced in a study of immune evolution from preneoplasia to lung adenocarcinoma. Assay: immunoSEQ multiplex PCR; the TCRdb copy retains only in-frame clones and omits some. There are a few thousand clones in the sample; almost 50% occur only once, and around 7% lies in the top ten. The sequencing sample was made of FFPE normal lung tissue adjacent to the tumor. The source of these receptors is a person aged 50-59 years with lung adenocarcinoma.

The chain links TRBV15 to TRBJ1-5; no clear D. Germline CDR1 is LNHNV and CDR2 is YYDKDF (reference sequence). V was cut by 0 bases and J by 0 bases, with 15 bases left in between. This CDR3 spans 18 amino acids. CDR3 sequence: CATSREPSTLISNQPQHF. For the CDR3, the DNA is TGTGCCACCAGCAGAGAACCTTCCACTCTAATTAGCAATCAGCCCCAGCATTTT.

The chain is built from TRBV6-5 and TRBJ1-2; 9 nucleotides align to TRBD1. With 0 bases clipped from V and 7 bases from J, the junction kept 3 bases outside the gene matches. This CDR3 spans 14 amino acids. Germline V lookup: CDR1 MNHEY, CDR2 SVGAGI. CDR3 sequence reads: CASSYSPGQGGYTF. CDR3 DNA sequence: TGTGCCAGCAGTTACTCCCCGGGACAGGGTGGCTACACCTTC.

This clone occurred a few times. The genes are TRBV6-5 and TRBJ2-7; D not certain. The V and J ends lost 4 bases and 1 base respectively, with 14 bases between them. CDR1 and CDR2 from the germline V gene are MNHEY and SVGAGI. This CDR3 contains 15 residues. The CDR3 sequence is CASSSFRVGSYEQYF. The CDR3 DNA reads as TGTGCCAGCAGTTCATTTAGGGTCGGTTCCTACGAGCAGTACTTC.

The chain is built from TRBV2 and TRBJ1-5; 8 bases are shared with TRBD1. V was clipped by 4 bases and J by 3 bases; unmatched bases: 5. Per germline, CDR1 SNHLY and CDR2 FYNNEI. The CDR3 covers 15 residues. CDR3 coding DNA: TGTGCCAGCAGTGTTCAGGGACAGGTCAATCAGCCCCAGCATTTT. Protein sequence: CASSVQGQVNQPQHF.

The chain employs TRBV5-1 and TRBJ1-3, with no clear D. CDR1 and CDR2 from the germline V gene are SGHRS and YFSETQ. The CDR3 spans 13 residues. With 0 bases removed from V and 9 bases from J, the gap between germline ends came to 10 bases. DNA of the CDR3: TGCGCCAGCAGCTTGGCCGGTGTGGGCACCATATATTTT. This translates into CASSLAGVGTIYF. Looking up the rest from reference TRBV5-1 and TRBJ1-3 gives the full variable domain: KAGVTQTPRYLIKTRGQQVTLSCSPISGHRSVSWYQQTPGQGLQFLFEYFSETQRNKGNFPGRFSGRQFSNSRSEMNVSTLELGDSALYLCASSLAGVGTIYFGEGSWLTVV.